What follows are 19 T cell receptor beta chains derived from one specimen sequenced in a study of cytomegalovirus exposure and HLA in healthy donors. With 60 Vbeta and 13 Jbeta primers, the PCR was carried out. Sequencing was performed with immunoSEQ multiplex PCR; in TCRdb, only in-frame clones are kept and a portion is missing. The data show about 75,000 clones, around 83% seen once. The sequenced sample was PBMCs. These receptors came from a man between 65 and 80 years old in good health and CMV-seropositive.

The chain recombines TRBV25-1 with TRBJ1-6; 9 nucleotides match TRBD1. Germline loops: CDR1 MGHDK, CDR2 SYGVNS. The V gene end was trimmed by 4 bases and the J gene end by 8 bases; junction bases not matched to a gene: 9. This CDR3 contains 16 residues. The chain's CDR3 is CASSATGTGSYSPLHF. In nucleotides, the CDR3 is TGTGCCAGCAGTGCAACCGGGACAGGGAGTTATTCACCCCTCCACTTT.

As to this clone: Relative to the germline gene, one junction end is altered; a read error may explain this. The CDR3 region has the DNA TGCGCCAGCAGTCAAGCAGAACAGGGGAGGATTTACGAGCAGTACTTC. Translating it yields CASSQAEQGRIYEQYF. The rearrangement joins TRBV4-1 to TRBJ2-7; possibly TRBD1 for D (7 bases). Germline lookup yields CDR1 MGHRA and CDR2 YSYEKL. This CDR3 has 16 residues.

The genes are TRBV7-9 and TRBJ2-1; D is possibly TRBD2 (6 bases). Germline V lookup: CDR1 SEHNR, CDR2 FQNEAQ (reference sequence). Between the trimmed V and J ends, which lost 5 bases and 2 bases, there was a span of 22 bases. The CDR3 has 18 amino acids. The CDR3 spells CASSKRGPRGGAYNEQFF. CDR3 in DNA: TGTGCCAGCAGCAAAAGGGGTCCGCGGGGAGGAGCCTACAATGAGCAGTTCTTC.

The chain joins TRBV7-2 to TRBJ2-1; possibly TRBD1 for D (5 bases). Germline loops: CDR1 SGHTA, CDR2 FQGNSA. V lost 5 bases and J lost 4, with 18 bases in between. This CDR3 contains 16 residues. The CDR3 here is CASSRLQDIWYNEQFF. CDR3 nucleotides: TGTGCCAGCAGCCGTCTACAGGACATATGGTACAATGAGCAGTTCTTC.

J is TRBJ1-1 and V is TRBV4-2, with D tentatively TRBD1 (5 bases). The V gene lost 1 base and the J gene lost 0 bases, with 12 bases spanning the gap. The germline CDR1 and CDR2 sequences are LGHNA and YNFKEQ. The CDR3 length is 16 residues. The CDR3 loop reads CASSQALTAMNTEAFF. In DNA form, the CDR3 reads TGTGCCAGCAGCCAAGCCCTGACAGCTATGAACACTGAAGCTTTCTTT.

V gene TRBV11-2 combines with J gene TRBJ1-1, with D possibly TRBD1 on 5 matching bases. V dropped 0 bases and J dropped 5 bases, with 7 bases sitting between them. The length of the CDR3 is 13 residues. Germline values: CDR1 SGHAT, CDR2 FQNNGV. CDR3 sequence reads: CASSLERGTEAFF. The CDR3 region has the DNA TGTGCCAGCAGCTTAGAAAGGGGAACTGAAGCTTTCTTT.

This CDR3 is CASSPSGAQETQYF. The DNA of the CDR3 is TGTGCCAGCTCACCTTCAGGGGCCCAAGAGACCCAGTACTTC. The V gene is TRBV18, the J gene TRBJ2-5, with D maybe TRBD1 (6 bases). Germline V CDR1 and CDR2: KGHSH, LQKENI. This CDR3 has 14 amino acids. Deletions cut 3 bases from V and 1 base from J, with 9 bases between. The complete variable domain, with remaining parts taken from reference TRBV18 and TRBJ2-5, reads NAGVMQNPRHLVRRRGQEARLRCSPMKGHSHVYWYRQLPEEGLKFMVYLQKENIIDESGMPKERFSAEFPKEGPSILRIQQVVRGDSAAYFCASSPSGAQETQYFGPGTRLLVL.

This chain uses TRBV25-1 with TRBJ1-4; 8 nucleotides agree with TRBD1. The CDR3 consists of 16 residues. Germline assignment: CDR1 MGHDK and CDR2 SYGVNS. J gave up 3 bases and V 3 bases, and 6 bases lay outside the gene matches. The CDR3 reads CASSDRQQGANEKLFF. CDR3 nucleotide sequence: TGTGCCAGCAGTGACCGTCAACAGGGGGCTAATGAAAAACTGTTTTTT.

The J gene is TRBJ2-3, the V gene TRBV10-3; tentatively, D is TRBD1 (5 bases). CDR1 and CDR2 (germline): ENHRY, SYGVKD. The V end lost 6 bases, the J end lost 2 bases, and 12 bases lay between the germline ends. This CDR3 is 14 amino acids long. The DNA of the CDR3 is TGTGCCATCAGAGGGGAAACCTCCACAGATACGCAGTATTTT. Translating it yields CAIRGETSTDTQYF.

The J gene is TRBJ1-2, the V gene TRBV5-1, with D tentatively TRBD1 (5 bases). This CDR3 is 14 amino acids long. The germline V gene encodes CDR1 SGHRS and CDR2 YFSETQ. Trimming stripped 2 bases from V and 2 bases from J, with 10 bases between. CDR3 loop: CASSFQGGNYGYTF. The CDR3 DNA reads as TGCGCCAGCAGCTTCCAGGGTGGGAACTATGGCTACACCTTC.

The chain has TRBV11-2 and TRBJ2-2; 8 nucleotides line up with TRBD2. V lost 6 bases, J lost 8 bases, and 5 bases stayed unmatched. There are 13 residues in the CDR3. Germline-derived CDR1 and CDR2 are SGHAT and FQNNGV. CDR3 DNA: TGTGCCAGCAGAAGTAGCGGGATGGGGGAGCTGTTTTTT. It translates to CASRSSGMGELFF.

The J gene is TRBJ2-3, the V gene TRBV30; maybe TRBD2 (5 bases). V shed 0 bases and J shed 6 bases, with 7 bases lying between them. The CDR3 is 12 residues long. Germline V gene sequence: CDR1 GTSNPN, CDR2 SVGIG (reference sequence). The CDR3 here is CAWSVLGDTQYF. In nucleotides, the CDR3 is TGTGCCTGGAGTGTACTAGGGGATACGCAGTATTTT.

The chain recombines TRBV2 with TRBJ2-5; maybe TRBD2 (6 bases). V was shortened by 6 bases and J by 1 base, with 12 bases between the two germline ends. The CDR3 runs 14 residues. Looked up from germline, CDR1 is SNHLY and CDR2 is FYNNEI. CDR3 sequence (DNA): TGTGCCAGCAGGTTCGGGGGTTTCCAAGAGACCCAGTACTTC. This translates into CASRFGGFQETQYF.

The rearrangement joins TRBV5-6 to TRBJ2-2; 11 positions agree with TRBD2. The trim removed 4 bases at V and 6 bases at J, leaving 8 bases unmatched. Germline V gene data show CDR1 as SGHDT and CDR2 as YYEEEE. The CDR3 has 16 amino acids. Here the CDR3 reads CASSPGLAVVPGELFF. The CDR3 nucleotides read TGTGCCAGCAGCCCGGGACTAGCGGTCGTTCCCGGGGAGCTGTTTTTT.

This chain uses TRBV9 with TRBJ2-7; a possible D gene is TRBD2 (6 bases). V lost 3 bases, J lost 2 bases, and 15 bases lay in between. Germline assignment: CDR1 SGDLS and CDR2 YYNGEE. This CDR3 contains 15 residues. CDR3 loop: CASSARGVGPYEQYF. The CDR3 nucleotides are TGTGCCAGCAGCGCGCGGGGCGTCGGCCCCTACGAGCAGTACTTC.

This sequence joins TRBV6-4 and TRBJ1-5; D gene ambiguous. This CDR3 comprises 11 residues. In germline, CDR1 is MRHNA, CDR2 SNTAGT. Between the trimmed V and J ends, which lost 8 bases and 5 bases, there was a span of 7 bases. Written as DNA, the CDR3 is TGTGCCAGCCAGATGGATCAGCCCCAGCATTTT. Protein: CASQMDQPQHF.

The chain recombines TRBV2 with TRBJ2-1; 8 bases are shared with TRBD1. The CDR3 runs to 13 residues. The V segment lost 4 bases and the J segment 9 bases; nucleotides outside the gene matches: 5. Per germline, CDR1 SNHLY and CDR2 FYNNEI. The CDR3 sequence: CASSGRGLGEQFF. In DNA, the CDR3 is TGTGCCAGCAGTGGCAGGGGGCTAGGTGAGCAGTTCTTC.

As DNA, the CDR3 is TGCAGCGTCGGACAGGGTTGGGCTGAAGCTTTCTTT. This codes for CSVGQGWAEAFF. This chain uses TRBV29-1 with TRBJ1-1; 8 bases are shared with TRBD1. V shed 6 bases, J shed 6 bases, and the junction held 6 bases outside the gene matches. CDR3 size: 12 residues. Germline V CDR1 and CDR2: SQVTM, ANQGSEA. Variable domain in full (rest from reference TRBV29-1 and TRBJ1-1): SAVISQKPSRDICQRGTSLTIQCQVDSQVTMMFWYRQQPGQSLTLIATANQGSEATYESGFVIDKFPISRPNLTFSTLTVSNMSPEDSSIYLCSVGQGWAEAFFGQGTRLTVV.

Comments on this clone: Relative to the germline gene, one junction end is altered; a read error may explain this. The chain couples TRBV27 to TRBJ2-7, with 12 bases that match TRBD2. CDR1 MNHEY and CDR2 SMNVEV come from the germline V gene (reference sequence). CDR3 length: 15 residues. This chain's CDR3 is CASSPTSGSSSEQYF. CDR3 in DNA: TGTGCCAGCAGCCCGACTAGCGGGAGTTCCTCCGAGCAGTACTTC.